The rows below give T cell receptor beta chains drawn from one sample of a study of identical twins. Each CDR3 protein gets one entry after TCRdb re-called the 5' RACE reads with MiXCR. The table lists about 900,000 distinct CDR3 sequences, 9% to 15% of them singletons. These data also featured in a second study, about yellow fever vaccine responses in identical twins.

Sequencing was carried out using PBMCs. These TCRs come from a woman between 18 and 29 years old in good health. CDR3s include the opening cysteine and the closing phenylalanine or tryptophan. The order of the fields is CDR3 length, D gene, J gene, V gene, clone size, CDR3 DNA, CDR3 protein. The D gene is left open where the match is weak. Some rows mark clone size as missing; the rest say once, few, many or name a class of expanded clone.

13 | NA | TRBJ1-5 | TRBV20-1 | few | TGCAGTGCTATCGGACCCGCTAATCAGCCCCAGCATTTT | CSAIGPANQPQHF
14 | NA | TRBJ1-1 | TRBV12-3/TRBV12-4 | many | TGTGCCAGCAGTTTAGATTTTTTGGACACTGAAGCTTTCTTT | CASSLDFLDTEAFF
16 | TRBD2 | TRBJ2-5 | TRBV7-7 | many | TGTGCCAGCAGCTTAGGGTCTAGCGGGCTGGAAGAGACCCAGTACTTC | CASSLGSSGLEETQYF
13 | NA | TRBJ2-5 | TRBV4-1 | many | TGTGCCAGCAGCCAAGTCGTGGGAGAGACCCAGTACTTC | CASSQVVGETQYF
15 | NA | TRBJ2-1 | TRBV6-2/TRBV6-3 | NA | TGTGCCAGCAGTTTCCCCCATCTAGCGTCAAATGAGCAGTTCTTC | CASSFPHLASNEQFF
13 | NA | TRBJ1-5 | TRBV3-1 | many | TGTGCCAGCAGCCAACTGGGGGATCAGCCCCAGCATTTT | CASSQLGDQPQHF
16 | TRBD2 | TRBJ2-3 | TRBV7-7 | few | TGTGCCAGCAGCTCCTCACGGGAGGGTAGTCCAGATACGCAGTATTTT | CASSSSREGSPDTQYF
14 | TRBD1 | TRBJ2-3 | TRBV5-4 | NA | TGTGCCAGCAGCTTGCGGACAGGGGGCAATACGCAGTATTTT | CASSLRTGGNTQYF
16 | TRBD2 | TRBJ2-1 | TRBV9 | few | TGTGCCAGCAGCTACCGGACTAGCGGGAGGCATAATGAGCAGTTCTTC | CASSYRTSGRHNEQFF
15 | NA | TRBJ2-5 | TRBV29-1 | NA | TGCAGCGTTGAAGATCTAGGGGTCTTAGGAGAGACCCAGTACTTC | CSVEDLGVLGETQYF
14 | NA | TRBJ2-2 | TRBV3-1 | NA | TGTGCCAGCAGCCAAGAATCCTTGGGCGGGGAGCTGTTTTTT | CASSQESLGGELFF
16 | NA | TRBJ2-7 | TRBV20-1 | few | TGCAGTGCTAGAGATCCCCTTCTAGCTGGAAACTACGAGCAGTACTTC | CSARDPLLAGNYEQYF
13 | NA | TRBJ1-2 | TRBV2 | NA | TGTGCCAGCCAATCCGGGACCGCTTATGGCTACACCTTC | CASQSGTAYGYTF
16 | NA | TRBJ2-1 | TRBV3-1 | few | TGTGCCAGCAGCCAATTGGCAAGTGGGAAGTACAATGAGCAGTTCTTC | CASSQLASGKYNEQFF
15 | NA | TRBJ2-1 | TRBV24-1 | few | TGTGCCACCAGTGACCCCGGACGCGGTGACAATGAGCAGTTCTTC | CATSDPGRGDNEQFF
14 | NA | TRBJ1-5 | TRBV7-8 | few | TGTGCCAGCAGCTTCGCCCCGGTAGGTCAGCCCCAGCATTTT | CASSFAPVGQPQHF
16 | NA | TRBJ1-5 | TRBV5-1 | many | TGCGCCAGCAGCCTAGACAGGCTCGACGACAATCAGCCCCAGCATTTT | CASSLDRLDDNQPQHF
14 | TRBD1 | TRBJ1-6 | TRBV28 | few | TGTGCCAGCAGTAAGACAGGGGATAGTTCACCCCTCCACTTT | CASSKTGDSSPLHF